One and the same sample provided the 3 T cell receptor beta chains below, sequenced in a study of T cell responses to AZD1222 COVID-19 vaccine. Here immunoSEQ multiplex PCR was the method, and the copy in TCRdb shows in-frame clones only, minus some. The profile shows 90,000 to 120,000 clones, about 90% of them singletons. This material consisted of peripheral blood, taken 28 days after the second AZD1222 dose. The receptors here all came from an adult who received the AZD1222 COVID-19 vaccine.

The V gene is TRBV4-3, the J gene TRBJ1-5; maybe TRBD1 (5 bases). Germline-derived CDR1 and CDR2 are LGHNA and YSLEER. Trimming removed 1 base at V and 7 bases at J, with 23 bases between. This CDR3 spans 18 amino acids. The CDR3 coding sequence is TGCGCCAGCAGCCAAGGGTCTAGTCCGGGAGGGGCTTGGCAGCCCCAGCATTTT. It encodes CASSQGSSPGGAWQPQHF.

This sequence joins TRBV19 and TRBJ1-1, with D unclear. The CDR3 has 13 residues. V dropped 6 bases and J dropped 2 bases, with 10 bases sitting between them. CDR1 LNHDA and CDR2 SQIVND come from the germline V gene (reference sequence). In DNA form, the CDR3 reads TGTGCCAGTAGGTTGGTGGCTAACACTGAAGCTTTCTTT. This codes for CASRLVANTEAFF.

The gene calls are TRBV7-2 and TRBJ2-3; D is uncertain. The CDR3 runs 12 residues. Trimming took 4 bases from V and 2 from J, leaving 4 bases between them. Germline lookup yields CDR1 SGHTA and CDR2 FQGNSA. The CDR3 DNA follows: TGTGCCAGCAGCTCCTACACAGATACGCAGTATTTT. As protein: CASSSYTDTQYF.